The present T cell receptor (beta chain) was sequenced within a study of immune cell composition in non-small cell lung cancer. Turning to the study itself: Histologic subtype was mainly adenocarcinoma or squamous cell carcinoma.

Concerning this clone: The antigen remains unidentified.

Data came from immunoSEQ multiplex PCR; TCRdb stores just in-frame clones and leaves some out. This table holds some 2,500 clones, around 80% found once. Trimming at V came to 6 bases and at J to 1 base, leaving 6 bases not matched to a gene. The CDR3 spans 17 residues. The germline V gene encodes CDR1 SEHNR and CDR2 FQNEAQ (reference sequence). Study-level points and caveats: Top 10 clone scores and clonality were higher in squamous than adenocarcinoma. Overall clonality, unlike maximal tumour-associated clone frequency, did not predict TIL reactivity.

The source of this sequence is a human donor with non-small cell lung cancer. Sequenced sample: lung tumor tissue. This chain uses TRBV7-9 with TRBJ2-5; 15 nucleotides agree with TRBD2. The CDR3: CASRSGLAGGPQETQYF. The CDR3 coding sequence is TGTGCCAGCAGATCCGGACTAGCGGGGGGGCCCCAAGAGACCCAGTACTTC.